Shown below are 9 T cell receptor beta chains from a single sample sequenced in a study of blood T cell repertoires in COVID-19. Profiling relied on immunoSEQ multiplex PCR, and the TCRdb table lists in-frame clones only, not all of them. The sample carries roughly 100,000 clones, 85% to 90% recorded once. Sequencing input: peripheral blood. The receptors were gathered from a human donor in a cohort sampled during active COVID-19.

CDR3 protein: CASSHTSGTLFHEQFF. The CDR3 coding sequence is TGCGCCAGCAGCCATACTAGCGGGACGCTTTTCCATGAGCAGTTCTTC. The chain couples TRBV4-1 to TRBJ2-1; 10 positions match TRBD2. Trimming took 3 bases from V and 8 from J; bases not matched to a gene: 10. The CDR3 is 16 amino acids. From germline, CDR1 is MGHRA and CDR2 YSYEKL.

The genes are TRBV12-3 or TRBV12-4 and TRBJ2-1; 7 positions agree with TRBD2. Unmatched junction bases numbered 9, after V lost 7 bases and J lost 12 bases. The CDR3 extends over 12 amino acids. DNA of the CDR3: TGTGCCAGCACCTTGGGGGGGGGTTGGCAGTTCTTC. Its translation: CASTLGGGWQFF.

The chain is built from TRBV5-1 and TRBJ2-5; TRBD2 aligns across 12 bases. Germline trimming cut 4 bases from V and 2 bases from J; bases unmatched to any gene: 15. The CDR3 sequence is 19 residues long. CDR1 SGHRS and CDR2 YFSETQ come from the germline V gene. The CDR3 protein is CASSLSPASGGGAQETQYF. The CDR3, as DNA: TGCGCCAGCAGCCTCTCTCCGGCTAGCGGGGGGGGAGCGCAAGAGACCCAGTACTTC. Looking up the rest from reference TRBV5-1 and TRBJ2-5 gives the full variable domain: KAGVTQTPRYLIKTRGQQVTLSCSPISGHRSVSWYQQTPGQGLQFLFEYFSETQRNKGNFPGRFSGRQFSNSRSEMNVSTLELGDSALYLCASSLSPASGGGAQETQYFGPGTRLLVL.

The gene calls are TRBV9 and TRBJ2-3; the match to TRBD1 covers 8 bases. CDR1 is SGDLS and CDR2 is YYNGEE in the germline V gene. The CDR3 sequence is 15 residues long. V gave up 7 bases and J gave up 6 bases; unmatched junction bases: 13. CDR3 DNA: TGTGCCAGCGGCCGGACAGGGATGGCATTCGATACGCAGTATTTT. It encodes CASGRTGMAFDTQYF.

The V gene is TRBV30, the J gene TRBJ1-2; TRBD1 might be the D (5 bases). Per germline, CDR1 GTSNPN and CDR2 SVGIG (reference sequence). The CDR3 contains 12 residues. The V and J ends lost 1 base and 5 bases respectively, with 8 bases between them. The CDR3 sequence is CAWSARGYGYTF. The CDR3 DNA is TGTGCCTGGAGTGCCCGGGGGTATGGCTACACCTTC.

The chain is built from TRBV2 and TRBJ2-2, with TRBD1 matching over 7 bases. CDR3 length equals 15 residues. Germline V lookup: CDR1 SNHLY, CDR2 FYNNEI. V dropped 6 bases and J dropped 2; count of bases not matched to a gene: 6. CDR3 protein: CASRAGTANTGELFF. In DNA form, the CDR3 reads TGTGCCAGCAGGGCCGGGACAGCCAACACCGGGGAGCTGTTTTTT.

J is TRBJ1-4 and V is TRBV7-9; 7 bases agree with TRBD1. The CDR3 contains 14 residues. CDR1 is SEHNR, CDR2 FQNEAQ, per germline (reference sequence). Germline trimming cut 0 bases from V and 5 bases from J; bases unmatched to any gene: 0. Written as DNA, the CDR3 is TGTGCCAGCAGCTTAGCGGACAGGAATGAAAAACTGTTTTTT. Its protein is CASSLADRNEKLFF. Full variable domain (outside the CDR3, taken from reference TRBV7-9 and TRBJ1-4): DTGVSQNPRHKITKRGQNVTFRCDPISEHNRLYWYRQTLGQGPEFLTYFQNEAQLEKSRLLSDRFSAERPKGSFSTLEIQRTEQGDSAMYLCASSLADRNEKLFFGSGTQLSVL.

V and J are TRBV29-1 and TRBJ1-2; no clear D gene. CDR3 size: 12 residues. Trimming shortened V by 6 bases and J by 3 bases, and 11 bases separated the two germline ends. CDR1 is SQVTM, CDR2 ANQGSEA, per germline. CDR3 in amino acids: CSVESEYYGYTF. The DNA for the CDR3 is TGCAGCGTGGAATCCGAGTACTATGGCTACACCTTC.

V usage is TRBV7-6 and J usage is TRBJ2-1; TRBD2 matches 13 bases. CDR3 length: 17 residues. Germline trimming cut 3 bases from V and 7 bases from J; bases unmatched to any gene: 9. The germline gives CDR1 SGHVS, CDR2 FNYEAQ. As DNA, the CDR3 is TGTGCCAGCAGCTTCGCCCCGGGACTAGCGGGATTGAATGAGCAGTTCTTC. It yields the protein CASSFAPGLAGLNEQFF.